This TCR beta chain was recovered during a study of cytomegalovirus exposure and HLA in healthy donors. Findings and caveats of the study: Reports showed the classifier diagnosing cytomegalovirus status with high specificity and sensitivity. Many donors shared some public TCRs, even though most TCR sequences were rare.

Profiling relied on immunoSEQ multiplex PCR, and the TCRdb table lists in-frame clones only, not all of them. The table includes more than 130,000 clones, 80% to 90% detected once. Points on this clone: What it binds is unknown.

The V end lost 2 bases, the J end lost 5 bases, and 7 bases lay between the germline ends. CDR1 is KGHSH, CDR2 LQKENI, per germline. This CDR3 is built from 12 residues. The material sequenced was PBMCs. The receptor's source is a woman under 30 in good health and CMV-seropositive. The chain links TRBV18 to TRBJ2-7; D unclear. In nucleotides, the CDR3 is TGTGCCAGCTCACCAGACACAAACGAGCAGTACTTC. This translates into CASSPDTNEQYF.